This TCR beta chain was captured in a study of blood T cell repertoires in COVID-19. Study summary: There were acute and convalescent COVID-19 samples, and they came from the United States, Italy and Spain. In each case, the material was cDNA or gDNA derived from T cells, B-cell-depleted T cells, or PBMCs.

Libraries were prepared by immunoSEQ multiplex PCR; TCRdb keeps only in-frame clonotypes and omits some of them. The table includes around 280,000 clones, roughly nine tenths detected once. The Seattle patients joined while their infection was active and were tracked longitudinally afterward. CDR1 is MGHRA and CDR2 is YSYEKL in the germline V gene. The CDR3 has 19 amino acids. After removal of 2 bases from V and 4 bases from J, the junction contained 13 bases not matched to a gene. The clonotype comes from a woman in her thirties with COVID-19, enrolled during active disease. The sequenced sample was peripheral blood. V usage is TRBV4-1 and J usage is TRBJ2-7; 14 positions match TRBD2. The DNA for the CDR3 is TGCGCCAGCAGCCAATCAGGACTAGCGGGGGGCGGCCGATTTTACGAGCAGTACTTC. Translated, it gives CASSQSGLAGGGRFYEQYF.